This T cell receptor (beta chain) was profiled in a study of T cells in localized non-small cell lung cancer. Study-level findings and limits: The tumor had only one region sequenced, so heterogeneity remains possible. The greatest T cell clonality was found in uninvolved adjacent lung (higher than in tumor).

The repertoire was sequenced with immunoSEQ multiplex PCR; TCRdb's copy has only in-frame clones and lacks some. Of tens of thousands of clones detected, roughly 89% appear once; the ten largest clones hold less than 25%. CDR1 and CDR2 from the germline V gene are MNHNS and SASEGT. Trimming took 2 bases from V and 5 from J, leaving 13 bases between them. CDR3 length equals 14 residues. On this clone: Its antigen is not identified.

The chain has TRBV6-1 and TRBJ2-7; D possibly corresponds to TRBD2 (5 bases). The origin of this receptor is a man between 40 and 70 years old with stage I squamous cell lung carcinoma. This sample comprised peripheral blood, obtained before any cancer treatment. The CDR3: CASSERTPPDEQYF. CDR3 bases: TGTGCCAGCAGTGAACGGACTCCTCCAGACGAGCAGTACTTC.